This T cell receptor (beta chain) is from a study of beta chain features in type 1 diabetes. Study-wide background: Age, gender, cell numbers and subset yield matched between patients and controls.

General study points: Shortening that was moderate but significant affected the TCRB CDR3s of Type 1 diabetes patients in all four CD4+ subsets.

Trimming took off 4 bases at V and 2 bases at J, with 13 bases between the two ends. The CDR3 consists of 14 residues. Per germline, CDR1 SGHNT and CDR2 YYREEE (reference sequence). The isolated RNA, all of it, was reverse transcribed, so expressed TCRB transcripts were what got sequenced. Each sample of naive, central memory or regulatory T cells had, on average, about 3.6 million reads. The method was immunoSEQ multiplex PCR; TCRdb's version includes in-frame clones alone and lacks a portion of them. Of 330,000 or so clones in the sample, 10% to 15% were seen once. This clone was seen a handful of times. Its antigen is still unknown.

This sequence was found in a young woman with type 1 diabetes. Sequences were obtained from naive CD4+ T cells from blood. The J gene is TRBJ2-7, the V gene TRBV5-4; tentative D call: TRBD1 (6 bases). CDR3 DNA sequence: TGTGCCAGCAGCCCGGATGGGGGCCCCTACGAGCAGTACTTC. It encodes CASSPDGGPYEQYF.